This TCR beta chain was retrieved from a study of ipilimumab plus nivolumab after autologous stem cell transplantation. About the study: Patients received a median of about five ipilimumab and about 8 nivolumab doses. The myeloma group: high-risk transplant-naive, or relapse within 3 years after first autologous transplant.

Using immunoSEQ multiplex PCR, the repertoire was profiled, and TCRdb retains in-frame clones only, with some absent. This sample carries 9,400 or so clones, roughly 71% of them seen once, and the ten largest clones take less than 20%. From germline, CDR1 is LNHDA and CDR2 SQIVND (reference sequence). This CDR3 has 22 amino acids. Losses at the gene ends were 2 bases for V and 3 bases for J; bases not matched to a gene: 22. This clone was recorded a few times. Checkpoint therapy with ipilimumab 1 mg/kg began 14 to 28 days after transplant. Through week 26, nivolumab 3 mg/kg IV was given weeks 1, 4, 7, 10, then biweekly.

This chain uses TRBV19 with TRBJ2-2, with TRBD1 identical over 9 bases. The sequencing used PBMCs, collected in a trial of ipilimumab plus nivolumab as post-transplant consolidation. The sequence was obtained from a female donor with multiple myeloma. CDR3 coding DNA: TGTGCCAGTAGTATACATTTTGGGACAGGGATCTCGTCGGGAGGAGACACCGGGGAGCTGTTTTTT. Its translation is CASSIHFGTGISSGGDTGELFF.